The 18 T cell receptor beta chains below all came from one sample that was sequenced in a study of T cell repertoires in cytomegalovirus infection. Using its own MiXCR run on the reads, TCRdb lists one record per CDR3 protein. Of approximately 120,000 distinct CDR3 sequences in the sample, around 31% were seen once. Which antigens these TCRs recognize remains unknown. Specimen: CD8+ T cells from cultured PBMCs, collected from culture after CMV antigen stimulation. These TCRs come from a human donor in good health (CMV status not recorded). Some clones in this sample may be carry-over from other donors' samples.

This clonotype came up a few times. This chain uses TRBV12-3 or TRBV12-4 with TRBJ2-2; D might be TRBD1 (5 bases). This CDR3 has 14 amino acids. Trimming pared 6 bases from V and 7 bases from J, leaving 15 bases between. The CDR3 here is CASRDSIDYGELFF. The CDR3 DNA is TGTGCCAGCAGAGACAGTATAGATTACGGGGAGCTGTTTTTT.

This clonotype has more than one count but fewer than ten. The chain carries TRBV28 and TRBJ2-2; D unresolved. Trimming cost V 8 bases and J 1 base, with 14 bases left between them. The CDR3 extends over 15 amino acids. CDR1 and CDR2 from the germline V gene are MDHEN and SYDVKM. The CDR3 DNA is TGTGCCAGCTCCCTCGGATCCGGGAACACCGGGGAGCTGTTTTTT. It codes for CASSLGSGNTGELFF.

This clonotype was counted ten times or more. The V and J genes are TRBV7-9 and TRBJ1-6; no firm D call. Germline V gene sequence: CDR1 SEHNR, CDR2 FQNEAQ (reference sequence). The V and J ends lost 10 bases and 1 base respectively, with 5 bases between them. This CDR3 spans 12 amino acids. The DNA of the CDR3 is TGTGCCACCGGTTCCTATAATTCACCCCTCCACTTT. Protein: CATGSYNSPLHF. The complete variable domain, with remaining parts taken from reference TRBV7-9 and TRBJ1-6, reads DTGVSQNPRHKITKRGQNVTFRCDPISEHNRLYWYRQTLGQGPEFLTYFQNEAQLEKSRLLSDRFSAERPKGSFSTLEIQRTEQGDSAMYLCATGSYNSPLHFGNGTRLTVT.

The chain uses TRBV4-1 and TRBJ1-1, with 7 bases matching TRBD1. The V segment lost 4 bases and the J segment 0 bases; nucleotides outside the gene matches: 5. There are 15 residues in the CDR3. Germline-derived CDR1 and CDR2 are MGHRA and YSYEKL. CDR3 sequence reads: CASSRAGTVNTEAFF. In nucleotides, the CDR3 is TGCGCCAGCAGCCGAGCGGGGACAGTGAACACTGAAGCTTTCTTT.

This clonotype occurred many times. The CDR3 DNA sequence: TGTGCCAGCAGTCCCTGGGGGACAGGGAGCTTCCATGAGCAGTTCTTC. Its protein is CASSPWGTGSFHEQFF. The gene calls are TRBV12-3 or TRBV12-4 and TRBJ2-1; 9 bases are shared with TRBD1. The CDR3 contains 16 residues. V lost 5 bases to trimming and J lost 8 bases; unmatched junction nucleotides: 13.

The CDR3 DNA follows: TGTGCCAGCAGCTCCTCAATCGGCCGGGGAGATACGCAGTATTTT. Residues: CASSSSIGRGDTQYF. V and J are TRBV7-6 and TRBJ2-3; tentative D call: TRBD2 (5 bases). This CDR3 is built from 15 residues. Germline V gene lookup returns CDR1 SGHVS and CDR2 FNYEAQ. The V end lost 4 bases, the J end lost 5 bases, and 16 bases lay between the germline ends.

The V call is TRBV5-5, the J call TRBJ2-5; 10 bases fit TRBD1. V shed 1 base, J shed 8 bases, and the junction held 8 bases outside the gene matches. Germline V gene sequence: CDR1 SGHKS, CDR2 YYEKEE (reference sequence). This CDR3 is 15 amino acids long. In DNA, the CDR3 is TGTGCCAGCAGCTTGAGTAGGACAGGGGGGGAAACCCAGTACTTC. Encoded protein: CASSLSRTGGETQYF.

At least ten counts were recorded for this clonotype. V gene TRBV12-3 or TRBV12-4 combines with J gene TRBJ1-6; TRBD1 matches 7 bases. This CDR3 is 15 amino acids long. The junction had 2 bases not matched to a gene; V was cut back by 6 bases and J by 0 bases. CDR3 sequence: CASRGDSSYNSPLHF. Here the CDR3 DNA reads TGTGCCAGCAGGGGGGACAGCTCCTATAATTCACCCCTCCACTTT.

The J gene is TRBJ2-7, the V gene TRBV2; no clear D. The V gene lost 1 base and the J gene lost 0 bases, with 4 bases spanning the gap. The CDR3 has 13 residues. In germline, CDR1 is SNHLY, CDR2 FYNNEI. Written as DNA, the CDR3 is TGTGCCAGCAGTGAAGTAAGCTCCTACGAGCAGTACTTC. This translates into CASSEVSSYEQYF. The variable domain in full, with the rest retrieved from reference TRBV2 and TRBJ2-7, is EPEVTQTPSHQVTQMGQEVILRCVPISNHLYFYWYRQILGQKVEFLVSFYNNEISEKSEIFDDQFSVERPDGSNFTLKIRSTKLEDSAMYFCASSEVSSYEQYFGPGTRLTVT.

This clonotype has a single count. Germline and junction disagree at one end, which may indicate a read error. J is TRBJ2-1 and V is TRBV6-4, with TRBD2 matching 10 bases. The CDR3 contains 14 residues. Germline V gene data show CDR1 as MRHNA and CDR2 as SNTAGT. DNA for the CDR3: TGTGCCGGCAGTGAGAGCGGGGGGGCTGATGAGCAGTTCTTC. Encoded protein: CAGSESGGADEQFF.

The V gene is TRBV4-2, the J gene TRBJ1-6, with TRBD1 matching 12 bases. V trimming: 3 bases; J trimming: 6 bases; junction bases outside the gene matches: 3. Germline V lookup: CDR1 LGHNA, CDR2 YNFKEQ. The CDR3 is made up of 16 amino acids. As DNA, the CDR3 is TGTGCCAGCAGCCAGTGGGACAGGGGGCTTAATTCACCCCTCCACTTT. It specifies CASSQWDRGLNSPLHF.

The rearrangement joins TRBV7-6 to TRBJ2-7, with 11 nucleotides matching TRBD2. Germline lookup yields CDR1 SGHVS and CDR2 FNYEAQ. The CDR3 has 15 amino acids. The J segment lost 2 bases and the V segment lost 4 bases, leaving 4 bases of the junction unmatched. CDR3 coding DNA: TGTGCCAGCAGCTGGAATAGCGGGGGGGCCTACGAGCAGTACTTC. It is translated as CASSWNSGGAYEQYF.

The rearrangement links TRBV3-1 to TRBJ2-1, with 8 bases lining up with TRBD2. V was pared by 1 base and J by 2 bases, with 1 base of the junction left unmatched. The CDR3 length is 15 residues. Germline CDR1 reads LGHDT; CDR2 reads YNNKEL (reference sequence). CDR3 DNA sequence: TGTGCCAGCAGCCAAGGAGCGGGGGCCTACAATGAGCAGTTCTTC. It translates to CASSQGAGAYNEQFF.

This clonotype was picked up a small number of times. The chain couples TRBV28 to TRBJ1-1; 10 bases are a match to TRBD1. V lost 3 bases to trimming and J lost 0 bases; unmatched junction nucleotides: 7. Germline lookup yields CDR1 MDHEN and CDR2 SYDVKM. The CDR3 spans 17 residues. CDR3 nucleotides: TGTGCCAGCAGTTTTAGGGGACAGGGGCTTTTGAACACTGAAGCTTTCTTT. Amino acid sequence: CASSFRGQGLLNTEAFF.

This clonotype showed up just a few times. This rearrangement joins TRBV20-1 to TRBJ1-1; D might be TRBD1 (5 bases). This CDR3 contains 15 residues. Trimming cost V 4 bases and J 1 base, with 16 bases left between them. Per germline, CDR1 DFQATT and CDR2 SNEGSKA (reference sequence). CDR3 sequence: CSATRKGRGNTEAFF. The CDR3 nucleotides read TGCAGTGCTACGAGGAAGGGGAGGGGGAACACTGAAGCTTTCTTT.

The sample holds many counts of this clonotype. The chain has TRBV7-2 and TRBJ2-3; the D is unclear. CDR3 length equals 14 residues. Trimming pared 1 base from V and 4 bases from J, leaving 9 bases between. Germline V gene lookup returns CDR1 SGHTA and CDR2 FQGNSA. The DNA for the CDR3 is TGTGCCAGCAGCTTAGTGAGTACCCCAGATACGCAGTATTTT. It is translated as CASSLVSTPDTQYF.

This sequence joins TRBV15 and TRBJ2-1; the D gene is possibly TRBD2 (6 bases). V lost 0 bases and J 9 bases, leaving 15 bases between the germline ends. The germline gives CDR1 LNHNV, CDR2 YYDKDF (reference sequence). This CDR3 has 15 amino acids. The CDR3 DNA reads as TGTGCCACCAGCAGAGATCGCGGGGCAGGGAGTGAGCAGTTCTTC. Encoded protein: CATSRDRGAGSEQFF.

The chain joins TRBV28 to TRBJ2-5; D is possibly TRBD1 or TRBD2 (5 bases each). Deletions cut 6 bases from V and 2 bases from J, with 16 bases between. This CDR3 is 15 amino acids long. The germline V gene encodes CDR1 MDHEN and CDR2 SYDVKM. The CDR3 nucleotides read TGTGCCAGCAGAAGGAGCCGGGACGGACAAGAGACCCAGTACTTC. This gives the protein CASRRSRDGQETQYF.